The clone carrying this TCR beta chain was seen many times. The target antigen is unknown. The CDR3 consists of 14 residues. V lost 2 bases, J lost 1 base, and 8 bases lay in between. Germline V gene data show CDR1 as MNHEY and CDR2 as SMNVEV (reference sequence). This specimen belongs to a study of molecular identifiers for immune sequencing clone quantification. Study details: Naive CD8 cell RNA, from around 20,000 or 100,000 cells, was split five ways in replicates, with four sequenced. Study observations and caveats: The study reportedly detected spiked Jurkat TCR RNA from one cell among about 970,000 naive cells. For highly expanded clones, sizes could be underestimated when identical TCR molecules share a barcode.

Methods described previously were used for bulk TCR libraries, and listed TCR primers were applied. TCRdb redid the calling of the PCR reads with MiXCR, one entry per CDR3 protein. This sample has tens of thousands of distinct CDR3 sequences, with 15% to 20% found just once. Sequenced input: naive CD8+ T cells from blood, with Jurkat cell RNA spiked in. Described subset: FACS-sorted CD8+CD4-CCR7+CD45RA+ naive T cells. The rearrangement links TRBV27 to TRBJ1-1; D is unresolved. The TCR originated in a human donor in good health. Some libraries in this study had Jurkat cell RNA spiked in. CDR3 residues: CASSLISGNTEAFF. The CDR3 region has the DNA TGTGCCAGCAGTTTAATTTCAGGGAACACTGAAGCTTTCTTT.